A single sample gave rise to the 6 T cell receptor beta chains below, sequenced in a study of glioma-infiltrating T cells after dendritic cell vaccination. Sequencing was performed with immunoSEQ multiplex PCR; in TCRdb, only in-frame clones are kept and a portion is missing. The table records 85,000 to 100,000 clones, roughly four fifths of them present only once. Time point here: after dendritic cell vaccination, including at tumor progression/relapse. The specimen was blood, collected after dendritic cell vaccination. Receptors were obtained from a human donor with glioblastoma.

The CDR3 DNA reads as TGTGCCAGCAGTTACGGGACAGCTGGAAACACCATATATTTT. Translation: CASSYGTAGNTIYF. The rearrangement uses TRBV6-6 and TRBJ1-3; TRBD1 matches 7 bases. The CDR3 is 14 amino acids. Unmatched junction bases numbered 0, after V lost 2 bases and J lost 2 bases. Per germline, CDR1 MNHNY and CDR2 SVGAGI (reference sequence).

The genes are TRBV5-1 and TRBJ2-5, with D unclear. Trimming pared 5 bases from V and 4 bases from J, leaving 9 bases between. CDR3 length equals 12 residues. Per the germline V gene, CDR1 is SGHRS and CDR2 is YFSETQ. The chain's CDR3 is CASSRGAETQYF. DNA of the CDR3: TGCGCCAGCAGTCGTGGAGCAGAGACCCAGTACTTC. Filled out from reference TRBV5-1 and TRBJ2-5, the complete variable domain reads KAGVTQTPRYLIKTRGQQVTLSCSPISGHRSVSWYQQTPGQGLQFLFEYFSETQRNKGNFPGRFSGRQFSNSRSEMNVSTLELGDSALYLCASSRGAETQYFGPGTRLLVL.

V is TRBV18 and J is TRBJ2-3, with 14 bases lining up with TRBD2. The CDR3 consists of 17 residues. V lost 3 bases, J lost 1 base, and 3 bases stayed unmatched. Germline CDR1 reads KGHSH; CDR2 reads LQKENI. The CDR3 sequence: CASSPRTSGGRTDTQYF. The CDR3 bases are TGTGCCAGCTCACCCCGGACTAGCGGGGGGCGCACAGATACGCAGTATTTT.

The rearrangement links TRBV5-4 to TRBJ1-3, with 9 bases lining up with TRBD1. Unmatched junction bases numbered 7, after V lost 4 bases and J lost 2 bases. The germline V gene has CDR1 SGHNT and CDR2 YYREEE (reference sequence). The CDR3 runs 16 residues. CDR3 DNA: TGTGCCAGCAGCACCGAGAGACAGGGGGCTGGAAACACCATATATTTT. Translation gives CASSTERQGAGNTIYF.

This clone was picked up a small number of times. The chain is built from TRBV27 and TRBJ1-2; TRBD1 aligns across 9 bases. Germline CDR1 is MNHEY and CDR2 is SMNVEV (reference sequence). CDR3 length equals 15 residues. Germline trimming cut 2 bases from V and 7 bases from J; bases unmatched to any gene: 8. The CDR3 bases are TGTGCCAGCAGTTTAGTGGACAGGGGTCTGCGTGGCTACACCTTC. Encoded protein: CASSLVDRGLRGYTF.

This chain joins TRBV5-4 and TRBJ1-2; the D is unclear. Trimming shortened V by 4 bases and J by 5 bases, and 18 bases separated the two germline ends. This CDR3 has 15 amino acids. The germline V gene has CDR1 SGHNT and CDR2 YYREEE (reference sequence). CDR3 DNA sequence: TGTGCCAGCAGCCCGGAAGAAGAGGATAGATATGGCTACACCTTC. Amino acids: CASSPEEEDRYGYTF.